This T cell receptor (beta chain) was captured by sequencing in a study of cytomegalovirus exposure and HLA in healthy donors. Broader study findings: A later analysis reportedly found fewer N-insertions in an Asian-associated ancestry cluster than the roughly 670-donor mean.

The PCR employed 60 Vbeta primers together with 13 Jbeta primers. Assay: immunoSEQ multiplex PCR; the TCRdb copy retains only in-frame clones and omits some. The data hold roughly 80,000 clones, with 75% to 80% observed a single time. The ends were cut back, 0 bases at V and 4 bases at J, with 10 bases in the middle. The germline CDR1 and CDR2 sequences are LGHNA and YNFKEQ. There are 15 residues in the CDR3. This clone was seen only a few times. Antigen specificity is unknown. This TCR derives from a man aged 35 to 55 in good health and CMV-seronegative. V usage is TRBV4-2 and J usage is TRBJ1-5; D is undetermined. Sequenced material: PBMCs. Written as DNA, the CDR3 is TGTGCCAGCAGCCAAGATCTCGGGGTGAATCAGCCCCAGCATTTT. Protein sequence: CASSQDLGVNQPQHF.